Following are 15 T cell receptor beta chains from one sample sequenced in a study of identical twins (dated by TCRdb to between 2015 and 2016). The library was generated by 5' RACE. TCRdb lists the instrument as Illumina HiSeq 2000. TCRdb's own reprocessing of the public reads used fastp at Q25 and MiXCR and kept productive beta chains. Each entry merges the rows of one CDR3 protein and shows their most common DNA and genes. This sample gives 500,000 to 550,000 distinct CDR3 sequences in total; around 24% of them show up just once. The ten top clones hold 0.48% of the sample. This sample was also put to use in a study of yellow fever vaccine responses in identical twins.

Sequenced input: CD4+ T cells sorted from blood. The source is a woman aged 18-29 years in good health.

This clonotype was counted between two and nine times. This rearrangement joins TRBV4-1 to TRBJ1-1; a possible D gene is TRBD1 (5 bases). The CDR3 is made up of 14 amino acids. Germline V gives CDR1 MGHRA, CDR2 YSYEKL. The V and J ends lost 3 bases and 1 base respectively, with 9 bases between them. CDR3 sequence: CASSQGDGNTEAFF. CDR3 coding DNA: TGCGCCAGCAGCCAGGGGGACGGGAACACTGAAGCTTTCTTT.

CDR3 coding DNA: TGTGCCAGCAGTGCTTTATCAGCAGGGGGCCTTCGCAATGAGCAGTTCTTC. Amino acids: CASSALSAGGLRNEQFF. This chain joins TRBV6-1 and TRBJ2-1, with 8 positions matching TRBD1. Germline V lookup: CDR1 MNHNS, CDR2 SASEGT. With V trimmed by 4 bases and J by 6 bases, 14 bases remained unmatched. CDR3 length: 17 residues.

The CDR3: CSASRDTIHEKLFF. Written as DNA, the CDR3 is TGCAGTGCTAGTCGGGACACGATACATGAAAAACTGTTTTTT. The chain combines TRBV20-1 with TRBJ1-4; a possible D gene is TRBD1 (6 bases). Germline V lookup: CDR1 DFQATT, CDR2 SNEGSKA (reference sequence). CDR3 length: 14 amino acids. Trimming took 3 bases from V and 6 from J, leaving 14 bases between them.

V gene TRBV2 combines with J gene TRBJ2-7; 8 nucleotides agree with TRBD1. J was trimmed by 2 bases and V by 4 bases; bases with no gene match: 4. Germline CDR1 reads SNHLY; CDR2 reads FYNNEI. The CDR3 is made up of 14 amino acids. CDR3 region: CASSGGQGPYEQYV. CDR3 coding DNA: TGTGCCAGCAGTGGTGGACAGGGTCCCTACGAGCAGTACGTC.

This chain connects TRBV5-1 to TRBJ2-1; D possibly corresponds to TRBD1 (5 bases). The CDR3 sequence is 14 residues long. In germline, CDR1 is SGHRS, CDR2 YFSETQ. V lost 1 base, J lost 5 bases, and 10 bases lay in between. The CDR3 DNA reads TGCGCCAGCAGCTTGCGTCAGGGAAACAATGAGCAGTTCTTC. Protein product: CASSLRQGNNEQFF.

This clonotype was detected ten times or more. The chain couples TRBV28 to TRBJ2-1; 8 positions match TRBD2. Germline V gene data show CDR1 as MDHEN and CDR2 as SYDVKM. V was pared by 8 bases and J by 9 bases, with 9 bases of the junction left unmatched. The CDR3 contains 13 residues. DNA of the CDR3: TGTGCCAGCCTTAAGACGGGGGGGAGTGAGCAGTTCTTC. Translation: CASLKTGGSEQFF.

This clonotype came up a few times. The chain carries TRBV7-8 and TRBJ2-1; unclear D gene. The CDR3 runs to 14 residues. The V and J ends lost 1 base and 5 bases respectively, with 9 bases between them. Germline V gene sequence: CDR1 SGHVS, CDR2 FQNEAQ. Here the CDR3 reads CASSLGTAHNEQFF. In DNA, the CDR3 is TGTGCCAGCAGCTTAGGGACCGCCCACAATGAGCAGTTCTTC.

This clonotype was picked up a small number of times. V usage is TRBV28 and J usage is TRBJ2-4; 7 bases match TRBD1. The J segment lost 3 bases and the V segment lost 7 bases, leaving 12 bases of the junction unmatched. CDR1 and CDR2 (germline): MDHEN, SYDVKM. This CDR3 comprises 16 residues. CDR3 region: CASKTGQVLVKNIQYF. The CDR3 nucleotides read TGTGCCAGCAAGACCGGACAGGTTTTGGTCAAAAACATTCAGTACTTC.

J is TRBJ2-7 and V is TRBV2; 9 bases align to TRBD1. Germline V gene lookup returns CDR1 SNHLY and CDR2 FYNNEI. This CDR3 is built from 11 residues. The CDR3 protein is CAWGQGLEQYF. In nucleotides, the CDR3 is TGTGCTTGGGGACAGGGCCTCGAGCAGTACTTC.

V is TRBV10-3 and J is TRBJ1-1; 9 bases agree with TRBD1. The ends lost 10 bases at V and 4 bases at J; junction bases unmatched: 10. CDR1 ENHRY and CDR2 SYGVKD come from the germline V gene. The CDR3 is 14 amino acids. CDR3 DNA sequence: TGTGCCACGGGGGACAGGGCCGCGAGCACTGAAGCTTTCTTT. It encodes CATGDRAASTEAFF.

Only a few counts were recorded for this clonotype. The chain combines TRBV28 with TRBJ2-3, with a weak D call TRBD2 (6 bases). The V end lost 4 bases, the J end lost 7 bases, and 18 bases lay between the germline ends. The germline gives CDR1 MDHEN, CDR2 SYDVKM. The CDR3 runs to 15 residues. CDR3 coding DNA: TGTGCCAGCAGTTCGGGAGTGATCACCCGGCATACGCAGTATTTT. Protein product: CASSSGVITRHTQYF.

This clonotype was observed a few times. The CDR3, as DNA: TGTGCCAGCAGTTTGGGCCTAGCGGGAGTAAGCAATGAGCAGTTCTTC. This gives the protein CASSLGLAGVSNEQFF. V and J are TRBV12-3 or TRBV12-4 and TRBJ2-1, with 10 nucleotides matching TRBD2. This CDR3 comprises 16 residues. The junction had 8 bases not matched to a gene; V was cut back by 3 bases and J by 6 bases.

This clonotype was recorded a few times. The V gene is TRBV6-1, the J gene TRBJ1-3, with 7 positions matching TRBD1. V lost 4 bases, J lost 9 bases, and 9 bases stayed unmatched. The CDR3 runs 14 residues. The germline gives CDR1 MNHNS, CDR2 SASEGT. DNA of the CDR3: TGTGCCAGCAGTGTACAGGGGCGCCGTGGCACCATATATTTT. Translation gives CASSVQGRRGTIYF.

The genes are TRBV28 and TRBJ2-2; D ambiguous. The CDR3 has 16 residues. Trimming cost V 5 bases and J 6 bases, with 19 bases left between them. The germline V gene has CDR1 MDHEN and CDR2 SYDVKM. The CDR3 sequence: CASSGRRPVVAGELFF. CDR3 DNA: TGTGCCAGCAGTGGAAGGCGTCCCGTGGTGGCCGGGGAGCTGTTTTTT.

This clonotype was counted between two and nine times. J is TRBJ2-7 and V is TRBV6-1, with 13 bases fitting TRBD2. The V gene's germline CDR1 is MNHNS and CDR2 SASEGT. J gave up 4 bases and V 6 bases, and 6 bases lay outside the gene matches. This CDR3 region has 15 residues. CDR3 in amino acids: CASSRLAGGSYEQYV. The CDR3 nucleotides are TGTGCCAGCAGCCGACTAGCGGGGGGTTCATACGAGCAGTACGTC.